The 27 T cell receptor beta chains below come from one sample, sequenced in a study of blood T cell repertoires in COVID-19. Measured with immunoSEQ multiplex PCR; TCRdb has only the in-frame clones, and not every one. Altogether about 38,000 clones are present, 87% being singletons, with the ten largest covering less than 25%. The sequenced sample was peripheral blood. These receptors came from a man aged 50-59 years with active or convalescent COVID-19.

The chain is built from TRBV27 and TRBJ1-2; 9 positions match TRBD1. V shed 0 bases, J shed 5 bases, and the junction held 13 bases outside the gene matches. The CDR3 has 18 residues. CDR1 is MNHEY and CDR2 is SMNVEV in the germline V gene (reference sequence). CDR3 sequence: CASSLSPIQGARSYGYTF. The DNA for the CDR3 is TGTGCCAGCAGTTTATCCCCCATACAGGGGGCGCGGTCGTATGGCTACACCTTC.

The V and J genes are TRBV6-2 or TRBV6-3 and TRBJ2-1, with 13 nucleotides matching TRBD2. Germline V gives CDR1 MNHEY, CDR2 SVGEGT. This CDR3 spans 16 amino acids. The J segment lost 5 bases and the V segment lost 5 bases, leaving 6 bases of the junction unmatched. Here the CDR3 reads CASSLWTSGSHNEQFF. CDR3 in DNA: TGTGCCAGCAGTCTATGGACTAGCGGGAGTCACAATGAGCAGTTCTTC.

The chain is built from TRBV5-4 and TRBJ2-3, with TRBD1 as a possible D gene (6 bases). Trimming took off 0 bases at V and 3 bases at J, with 14 bases between the two ends. The CDR3 consists of 16 residues. Germline loops: CDR1 SGHNT, CDR2 YYREEE (reference sequence). The CDR3 DNA sequence: TGTGCCAGCAGCTTGGGGCCGGGACAAATTACAGATACGCAGTATTTT. This encodes CASSLGPGQITDTQYF.

V is TRBV6-5 and J is TRBJ1-2; D perhaps matches TRBD1 (5 bases). This CDR3 region has 15 residues. Trimming took off 6 bases at V and 0 bases at J, with 14 bases between the two ends. CDR1 MNHEY and CDR2 SVGAGI come from the germline V gene. CDR3: CASSPRRTTNYGYTF. The CDR3 nucleotides are TGTGCCAGCAGCCCGAGACGGACAACTAACTATGGCTACACCTTC.

V gene TRBV30 combines with J gene TRBJ1-5, with 9 bases matching TRBD1. J lost 6 bases, V lost 2 bases, and 5 bases had no gene match. CDR1 GTSNPN and CDR2 SVGIG come from the germline V gene (reference sequence). CDR3 length equals 14 residues. The CDR3 spells CAWSTGQGRQPQHF. The CDR3, as DNA: TGTGCCTGGAGTACCGGACAGGGGCGTCAGCCCCAGCATTTT.

This chain joins TRBV6-2 or TRBV6-3 and TRBJ1-2; maybe TRBD1 (5 bases). The germline V gene encodes CDR1 MNHEY and CDR2 SVGEGT. The germline V and J ends were trimmed by 4 bases and 0 bases, with 12 bases remaining between them. The CDR3 consists of 15 residues. The CDR3 here is CASSSGHQANYGYTF. The CDR3 DNA reads as TGTGCCAGCAGTTCCGGACACCAAGCTAACTATGGCTACACCTTC.

This clone occurred once. The chain carries TRBV27 and TRBJ2-7; 9 bases fit TRBD1. V lost 0 bases to trimming and J lost 4 bases; unmatched junction nucleotides: 4. Germline loops: CDR1 MNHEY, CDR2 SMNVEV (reference sequence). The CDR3 sequence is 15 residues long. CDR3 coding DNA: TGTGCCAGCAGTTTATCCCGACAGGGGGGTTACGAGCAGTACGTC. Amino acid sequence: CASSLSRQGGYEQYV.

V and J are TRBV5-1 and TRBJ2-3; 10 positions agree with TRBD2. There are 15 residues in the CDR3. CDR1 SGHRS and CDR2 YFSETQ come from the germline V gene. Trimming removed 5 bases from V and 2 bases from J; junction bases left unmatched: 5. CDR3 coding DNA: TGCGCCAGCAGGCAGAGCGGGAGGGTCACAGATACGCAGTATTTT. Protein product: CASRQSGRVTDTQYF.

This rearrangement joins TRBV11-2 to TRBJ2-1, with D tentatively TRBD2 (6 bases). CDR1 is SGHAT and CDR2 is FQNNGV in the germline V gene. The ends were cut back, 3 bases at V and 7 bases at J, with 7 bases in the middle. This CDR3 has 12 amino acids. CDR3 sequence (DNA): TGTGCCAGCAGCTTGACTAGTAATGAGCAGTTCTTC. It translates to CASSLTSNEQFF.

This rearrangement joins TRBV28 to TRBJ2-3, with D possibly being TRBD1 (6 bases). The CDR3 extends over 11 amino acids. Germline V gene lookup returns CDR1 MDHEN and CDR2 SYDVKM. V was pared by 11 bases and J by 5 bases, with 11 bases between. Here the CDR3 reads CAAARGDTQYF. The CDR3 DNA follows: TGTGCCGCCGCCAGGGGAGATACGCAGTATTTT.

This clone was detected only once. The rearrangement uses TRBV6-5 and TRBJ1-6; 7 positions agree with TRBD1. V dropped 9 bases and J dropped 2; count of bases not matched to a gene: 7. This CDR3 spans 15 amino acids. Germline V gene data show CDR1 as MNHEY and CDR2 as SVGAGI. Written as DNA, the CDR3 is TGTGCCAGTACCGGACAGGCTCCCTATAATTCACCCCTCCACTTT. This translates into CASTGQAPYNSPLHF.

The J gene is TRBJ2-5, the V gene TRBV6-5; D is ambiguous. The V gene's germline CDR1 is MNHEY and CDR2 SVGAGI. Trimming removed 11 bases at V and 5 bases at J, with 9 bases between. This CDR3 is 10 amino acids long. The CDR3 loop reads CAYSRETQYF. CDR3 coding DNA: TGTGCCTATTCCAGGGAGACCCAGTACTTC.

V and J are TRBV19 and TRBJ1-6; D is ambiguous. The length of the CDR3 is 13 residues. Germline V gene lookup returns CDR1 LNHDA and CDR2 SQIVND (reference sequence). V dropped 3 bases and J dropped 13 bases, with 13 bases sitting between them. CDR3 sequence: CASSIPMTWPLHF. DNA for the CDR3: TGTGCCAGTAGTATCCCTATGACATGGCCCCTCCACTTT.

The rearrangement uses TRBV24-1 and TRBJ2-3, with TRBD1 matching over 7 bases. The CDR3 covers 17 residues. Trimming cost V 6 bases and J 4 bases; bases outside gene matches: 15. Looked up from germline, CDR1 is KGHDR and CDR2 is SFDVKD. CDR3 sequence: CATSLSLPGTDSDTQYF. The CDR3 nucleotides are TGTGCCACCAGTCTCTCCTTGCCCGGGACAGATTCAGATACGCAGTATTTT.

The rearrangement uses TRBV19 and TRBJ1-3; 7 bases are shared with TRBD1. This CDR3 has 16 amino acids. The germline gives CDR1 LNHDA, CDR2 SQIVND (reference sequence). V shed 5 bases, J shed 0 bases, and the junction held 7 bases outside the gene matches. The CDR3: CASSSMTGSSGNTIYF. The CDR3, as DNA: TGTGCCAGTAGTTCAATGACAGGGAGCTCTGGAAACACCATATATTTT.

The genes are TRBV7-8 and TRBJ2-7; TRBD2 matches 11 bases. Trimming cost V 2 bases and J 3 bases; bases outside gene matches: 9. CDR3 size: 17 residues. The germline V gene has CDR1 SGHVS and CDR2 FQNEAQ. Written as DNA, the CDR3 is TGTGCCAGCAGCTTAACTAGCGGGAGCCCAAAAGTCTACGAGCAGTACTTC. This sequence encodes CASSLTSGSPKVYEQYF.

This clone was seen a few times. The chain employs TRBV25-1 and TRBJ1-4; TRBD1 is a possible D gene (5 bases). The germline V gene encodes CDR1 MGHDK and CDR2 SYGVNS. V shed 8 bases and J shed 8 bases, with 18 bases lying between them. CDR3 length: 14 residues. The CDR3 coding sequence is TGTGCCAGCGCAGAGCGGGGGGAAGGGGAAAAACTGTTTTTT. Its translation is CASAERGEGEKLFF.

The chain couples TRBV19 to TRBJ1-1; weak D call: TRBD1 (5 bases). V dropped 5 bases and J dropped 3 bases, with 10 bases sitting between them. The CDR3 totals 13 residues. Germline V gene sequence: CDR1 LNHDA, CDR2 SQIVND (reference sequence). The CDR3 spells CASSVTRDTEAFF. CDR3 in DNA: TGTGCCAGTAGTGTTACCAGGGACACTGAAGCTTTCTTT.

The CDR3 spells CASSLGPGQGDEQYF. The CDR3 bases are TGTGCCAGCAGCTTGGGGCCGGGACAGGGCGACGAGCAGTACTTC. The chain is built from TRBV5-6 and TRBJ2-7; 9 bases are shared with TRBD1. The CDR3 is made up of 15 amino acids. V was pared by 0 bases and J by 5 bases, with 6 bases of the junction left unmatched. Germline V CDR1 and CDR2: SGHDT, YYEEEE.

The chain joins TRBV28 to TRBJ2-1; 7 bases agree with TRBD1. V lost 8 bases to trimming and J lost 4 bases; unmatched junction nucleotides: 8. This CDR3 region has 14 residues. Germline assignment: CDR1 MDHEN and CDR2 SYDVKM. CDR3 in DNA: TGTGCCAGCGCCGGGACAGTGACGTACAATGAGCAGTTCTTC. Amino acid sequence: CASAGTVTYNEQFF.

The chain is built from TRBV28 and TRBJ1-1, with D possibly being TRBD1 (6 bases). V was shortened by 3 bases and J by 3 bases, with 17 bases between the two germline ends. This CDR3 is built from 16 residues. Germline V gives CDR1 MDHEN, CDR2 SYDVKM. CDR3 sequence reads: CASSFSFGQQDTEAFF. CDR3 DNA: TGTGCCAGCAGTTTTTCATTTGGACAGCAAGACACTGAAGCTTTCTTT.

This clone was seen more than once but under ten times. The chain is built from TRBV6-5 and TRBJ2-1, with D uncertain. This CDR3 has 14 residues. CDR1 is MNHEY, CDR2 SVGAGI, per germline. V was shortened by 7 bases and J by 8 bases, with 18 bases between the two germline ends. The CDR3 DNA reads TGTGCCAGCATGTCGGCTAATGGAGCGTATGAGCAGTTCTTC. This sequence encodes CASMSANGAYEQFF.

The chain has TRBV2 and TRBJ2-3, with 12 positions matching TRBD2. Germline V lookup: CDR1 SNHLY, CDR2 FYNNEI. This CDR3 spans 15 amino acids. The V gene end was trimmed by 10 bases and the J gene end by 5 bases; junction bases not matched to a gene: 10. The CDR3 DNA sequence: TGTGCCAACACCCTACTAGCGGGAGGACGAGATACGCAGTATTTT. Amino acids: CANTLLAGGRDTQYF.

J is TRBJ1-2 and V is TRBV27; D is possibly TRBD1 (6 bases). The CDR3 extends over 16 amino acids. Germline CDR1 MNHEY, CDR2 SMNVEV (reference sequence). V was clipped by 0 bases and J by 4 bases, with 15 bases between them. The CDR3 reads CASSLSGDTTPYGYTF. The CDR3 DNA sequence: TGTGCCAGCAGTTTATCGGGGGACACTACTCCCTATGGCTACACCTTC.

This clone was observed once. The V call is TRBV2, the J call TRBJ2-1, with a tentative D call TRBD2 (7 bases). V was clipped by 10 bases and J by 1 base, with 17 bases between them. The CDR3 contains 15 residues. Per the germline V gene, CDR1 is SNHLY and CDR2 is FYNNEI. The CDR3 reads CATSREGGSYNEQFF. DNA of the CDR3: TGTGCCACCTCAAGGGAGGGGGGATCCTACAATGAGCAGTTCTTC.

This clone is judged medium-sized. This chain joins TRBV6-4 and TRBJ2-1; 11 bases map to TRBD2. The V and J ends lost 4 bases and 9 bases, in that order; junction bases with no gene match: 8. CDR1 and CDR2 (germline): MRHNA, SNTAGT. The CDR3 is 15 residues long. The CDR3 DNA sequence: TGTGCCAGCAGTGTCCGTAGCGGGGGGGTAACTGAGCAGTTCTTC. This encodes CASSVRSGGVTEQFF.

V usage is TRBV5-5 and J usage is TRBJ2-7; D is unresolved. This CDR3 is built from 13 residues. V was trimmed by 1 base and J by 3 bases, leaving 8 bases between them. Germline assignment: CDR1 SGHKS and CDR2 YYEKEE (reference sequence). The CDR3 region is CASSLPYSYEQYV. The CDR3 DNA reads as TGTGCCAGCAGCTTGCCGTACAGCTACGAGCAGTACGTC.